This section outlines one T cell receptor beta chain sequence together with its context. This clonotype was observed a handful of times. The antigen it binds to is not known. Qualities for individual bases were not recorded, and no much larger clone is one base off. This sample is part of a study of T cells in Graves' hyperthyroidism and ophthalmopathy (dated by TCRdb to the late 2010s). Notes on the research overall: Peripheral blood was sampled at the time of initial diagnosis, prior to any treatment. To identify distinguishing TCR V-J signatures, a discovery cohort of 95 to 100 patients was used, comprising 43 with Graves' ophthalmopathy and 55 to 65 with stable Graves' hyperthyroidism. An independent validation cohort of around 20 hyperthyroidism patients and about 16 patients who later progressed to ophthalmopathy tested prospective prediction of ophthalmopathy. The roughly 91 discovery patients were randomly split 7:3 into training and test sets. The study also compared thyroid tissue and blood T-cell repertoires from about six Graves' hyperthyroidism patients. Following sampling, methimazole starting at 30 mg daily was given to hyperthyroidism patients, and high-dose intravenous methylprednisolone was given to ophthalmopathy patients. The paper reports TCR Vbeta CDR3 sequencing of 130 to 150 peripheral blood samples: 43 ophthalmopathy, under 85 hyperthyroidism and roughly 17 progressor patients.

A patient counted as having stable Graves' hyperthyroidism if no progression to ophthalmopathy occurred over 18 months of follow-up. Hyperthyroidism patients were newly diagnosed, had a disease duration of under 2 months, and were aged 18 to 65 years. Patients with uncontrolled infections, other autoimmune diseases, pregnancy or lactation were excluded. Diagnoses were established on the basis of clinical symptoms, serum thyroxine and TRAb, thyroid ultrasound, and orbital computed tomography. PBMCs were isolated from about 10 ml of fresh peripheral blood by Ficoll-Paque density gradient centrifugation. Total RNA was extracted using Trizol reagent, and RNA quality was assessed on an Agilent 2100 Bioanalyzer. Study-wide conclusions, independent of this receptor: In validation, progression to ophthalmopathy was predicted by the model with roughly 71% sensitivity and 72% to 80% specificity, a median of approximately 6.5 months before onset. No statistical method was used to set the sample size in advance, and investigators knew the group allocation. A model built on a 13 V-J signature distinguished ophthalmopathy from stable hyperthyroidism, reaching 85% to 90% sensitivity and approximately 83% specificity in cross-validation and 80%/75% in testing. Most expanded thyroid clonotypes (frequency above 0.001) were also detected in blood, a finding suggesting that blood repertoires may reflect thyroid immune responses.

The CDR1 and CDR2 encoded by the germline V gene (reference sequence) are DFQATT and SNEGSKA. From the cysteine up to the phenylalanine, the CDR3 has a length of 17 residues. Only CDR3 DNA remains: 51 bases, in frame from the first base. Trimming takes 1 base off V and 2 bases off J; junction bases not matched to a gene: 12. TCR beta CDR3 regions were amplified from RNA transcripts. For the first round of RT-PCR on the TCR CDR3, the HTBI primer set was used together with the Qiagen OneStep RT-PCR kit. The libraries were constructed in a second round of multiplex PCR and then size-selected and purified. The libraries were sequenced on an Illumina HiSeq2000 using paired-end 100 bp reads. In the source study's methods: SOAPnuke was used to process the raw data, throwing out any read that contained adapters or uncalled bases, had a mean Phred below 15, or lacked an exact constant-primer or identifier match. COPE v1.2.5 was used to merge the high-quality paired reads, and each unique nucleotide sequence was defined as a clonotype. MiTCR v1.1 was used to align the clonotypes against IMGT TRBV, TRBD and TRBJ reference segments. The analysis included only V-J combinations with a frequency above 0.0001, which together covered 98% to 99.2% of the repertoires. A TCS score was defined as the ratio between F50 (clonal expansion) and ExV (chaos), using BLOSUM62-based TCRdist between CDR3 peptides within each V-J. Welch's t-statistics and random forest reduced around 510 V-J features to about 12, which were used in a naive Bayes classifier (R e1071). Using fastp trimming at Q25 and MiXCR clonotype assembly, TCRdb reanalyzed the public sequencing data and kept in-frame beta chains. Each record represents a unique CDR3 protein, reported with the most common genes and DNA among its rows. The V and J calls were determined by TCRdb, not by the authors. For this sample there are 300,000 to 350,000 distinct CDR3 sequences; 15% to 20% appear just once. The ten top clones hold under 55% of the sample.

This receptor chain uses TRBV20-1 and TRBJ2-3; 7 central nucleotides agree with TRBD2. The sample comprised blood. The receptor's source is a woman aged 45-60 years with Graves' hyperthyroidism. The sequenced DNA is TGCAGTGCTAGAGCGCCCTTGGAGCGGGGAACCACAGATACGCAGTATTTT. Translated, it gives CSARAPLERGTTDTQYF.